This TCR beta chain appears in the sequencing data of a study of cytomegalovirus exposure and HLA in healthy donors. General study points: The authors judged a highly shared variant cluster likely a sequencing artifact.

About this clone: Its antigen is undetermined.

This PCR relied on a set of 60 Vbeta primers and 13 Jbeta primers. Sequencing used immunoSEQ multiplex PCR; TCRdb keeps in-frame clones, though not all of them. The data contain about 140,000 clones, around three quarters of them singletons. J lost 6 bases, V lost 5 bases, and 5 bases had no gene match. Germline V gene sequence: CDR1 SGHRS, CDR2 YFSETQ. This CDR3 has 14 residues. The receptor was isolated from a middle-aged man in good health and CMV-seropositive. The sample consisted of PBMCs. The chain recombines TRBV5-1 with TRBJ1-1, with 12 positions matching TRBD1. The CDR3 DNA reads TGCGCCAGCAGAGGGACAGGGGGCGCTTCTGAAGCTTTCTTT. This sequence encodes CASRGTGGASEAFF.